Sequencing of this T cell receptor (beta chain) was carried out in a study of molecular identifiers for immune sequencing clone quantification. Sorted inputs of roughly 19,000 to 1,100,000 cells, with 10%, 30% or 50% RNA, yielded naive CD8 libraries. Study observations and caveats: Spike-in Jurkat TCR RNA from a single cell reportedly registered among 900,000 to 1,000,000 naive cells.

Regarding this clonotype: Its specificity is unknown. Likely a read error: the CDR3 ends without its conserved phenylalanine or tryptophan.

One entry per CDR3 protein, called by TCRdb with MiXCR from the PCR reads. Found here are about 640,000 distinct CDR3 sequences, just under 20% of them singletons; the top ten hold approximately 0.9%. V was trimmed by 3 bases and J by 2 bases, leaving 13 bases between them. Germline V gene data show CDR1 as LNHDA and CDR2 as SQIVND (reference sequence). CDR3 size: 15 residues. The chain has TRBV19 and TRBJ2-5, with D perhaps TRBD1 or TRBD2 (6 bases each). This receptor was identified in a human donor in good health. Some libraries in this study had Jurkat cell RNA spiked in. The sequencing sample was made of naive CD8+ T cells from blood, with Jurkat cell RNA spiked in. Noted subset: FACS-sorted CD8+CD4-CCR7+CD45RA+ naive T cells. CDR3: CASSIGGQLQETQYS. CDR3 DNA: TGTGCCAGTAGTATCGGGGGACAACTTCAAGAGACCCAGTACTCC.